The entry below gives a single TCR beta chain sequence along with its context. Random hexamers were used to reverse transcribe an amount of roughly 0.45 to 1 ug RNA. Amplification of TCR beta CDR3 spanned 54 Vbeta and 13 Jbeta via immunoSEQ multiplex PCR. Each CDR3 protein is one row after TCRdb ran MiXCR on the immunoSEQ multiplex PCR reads. The sample comprises some 160,000 distinct CDR3 sequences, 90% to 96% of which are singletons, and 0.065% to 0.1% rests with the top ten. This sample was taken from a study of CD8 T cells in Susac syndrome. Study overall: The sequenced Susac syndrome patients comprised 5 or 6 with active disease and 8 or 9 in remission. Each patient with Susac syndrome, at the time of blood draw, was therapy-naive, on corticosteroids, or on intravenous immunoglobulin alone.

The authors negatively isolated CD8+ and CD4+ T cells and FACS-enriched TEMRA cells. V gave up 3 bases and J gave up 4 bases; unmatched junction bases: 4. Germline CDR1 reads LGHDT; CDR2 reads YNNKEL (reference sequence). This CDR3 is 14 amino acids long. V usage is TRBV3-1 and J usage is TRBJ1-2; 8 bases match TRBD1. The specimen sequenced was CD4+ T cells from PBMCs. The clonotype originates from a human donor with Susac syndrome. CDR3 in DNA: TGTGCCAGCAGCCATGGACAGGGAGGCTATGGCTACACCTTC. This sequence encodes CASSHGQGGYGYTF. Supplemented by reference TRBV3-1 and TRBJ1-2, the full variable domain reads DTAVSQTPKYLVTQMGNDKSIKCEQNLGHDTMYWYKQDSKKFLKIMFSYNNKELIINETVPNRFSPKSPDKAHLNLHINSLELGDSAVYFCASSHGQGGYGYTFGSGTRLTVV.